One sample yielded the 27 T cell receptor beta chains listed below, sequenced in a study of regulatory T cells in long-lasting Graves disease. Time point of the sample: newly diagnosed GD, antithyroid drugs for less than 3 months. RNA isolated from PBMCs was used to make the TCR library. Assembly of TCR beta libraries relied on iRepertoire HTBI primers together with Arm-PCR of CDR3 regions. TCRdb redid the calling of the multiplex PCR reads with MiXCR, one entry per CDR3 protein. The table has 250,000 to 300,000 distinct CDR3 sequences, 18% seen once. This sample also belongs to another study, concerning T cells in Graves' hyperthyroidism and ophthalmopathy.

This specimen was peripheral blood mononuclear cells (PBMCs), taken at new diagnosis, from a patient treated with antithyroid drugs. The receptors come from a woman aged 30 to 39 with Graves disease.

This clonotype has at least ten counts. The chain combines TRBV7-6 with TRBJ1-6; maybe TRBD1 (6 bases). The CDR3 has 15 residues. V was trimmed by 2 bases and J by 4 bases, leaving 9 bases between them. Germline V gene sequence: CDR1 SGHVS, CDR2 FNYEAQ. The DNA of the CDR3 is TGTGCCAGCAGCTTACGGGGGGCGTATAATTCACCCCTCCACTTT. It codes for CASSLRGAYNSPLHF.

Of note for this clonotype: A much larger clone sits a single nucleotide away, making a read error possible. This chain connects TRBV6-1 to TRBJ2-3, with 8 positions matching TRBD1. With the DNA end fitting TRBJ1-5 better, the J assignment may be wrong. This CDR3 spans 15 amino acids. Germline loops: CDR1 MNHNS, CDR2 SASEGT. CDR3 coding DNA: TGTGCCAGCAGCCGCGGACAGGGAAGCACAGATACGCAGCATTTT. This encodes CASSRGQGSTDTQHF.

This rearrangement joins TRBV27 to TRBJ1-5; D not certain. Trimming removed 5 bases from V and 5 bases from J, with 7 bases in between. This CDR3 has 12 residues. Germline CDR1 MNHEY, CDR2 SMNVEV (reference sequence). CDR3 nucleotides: TGTGCCAGCAGTAAGGGTGATCAGCCCCAGCATTTT. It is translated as CASSKGDQPQHF.

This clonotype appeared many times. CDR3 bases: TGCAGTGCTAGAGACCTCGACAGGGGGAACACTGAAGCTTTCTTT. It yields the protein CSARDLDRGNTEAFF. The chain is built from TRBV20-1 and TRBJ1-1; 8 bases line up with TRBD1. After removal of 0 bases from V and 1 base from J, the junction contained 4 bases not matched to a gene. Germline V gene sequence: CDR1 DFQATT, CDR2 SNEGSKA (reference sequence). This CDR3 is built from 15 residues.

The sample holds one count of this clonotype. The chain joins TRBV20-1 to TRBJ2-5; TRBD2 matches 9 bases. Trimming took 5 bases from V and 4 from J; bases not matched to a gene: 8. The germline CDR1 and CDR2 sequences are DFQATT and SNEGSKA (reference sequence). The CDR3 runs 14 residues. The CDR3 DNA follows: TGCAGTGCTTGTAGCGGGAGTACTGGAGAGACCCAGTACTTC. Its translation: CSACSGSTGETQYF.

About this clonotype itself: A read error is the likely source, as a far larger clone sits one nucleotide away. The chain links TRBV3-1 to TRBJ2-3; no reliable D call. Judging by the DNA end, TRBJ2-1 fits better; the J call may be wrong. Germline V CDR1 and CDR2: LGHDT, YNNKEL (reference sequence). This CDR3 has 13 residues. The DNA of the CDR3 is TGTGCCAGCAGCCAAGTGAACTCCTACGAGCAGTTCTTC. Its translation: CASSQVNSYEQFF.

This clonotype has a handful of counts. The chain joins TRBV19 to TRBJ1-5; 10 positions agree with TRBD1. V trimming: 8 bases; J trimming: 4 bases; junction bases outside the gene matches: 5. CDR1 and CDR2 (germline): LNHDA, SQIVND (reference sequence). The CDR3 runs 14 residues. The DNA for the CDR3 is TGTGCCAGTCACCGGGACAGGGGAAATCAGCCCCAGCATTTT. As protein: CASHRDRGNQPQHF. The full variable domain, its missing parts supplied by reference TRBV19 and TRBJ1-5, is DGGITQSPKYLFRKEGQNVTLSCEQNLNHDAMYWYRQDPGQGLRLIYYSQIVNDFQKGDIAEGYSVSREKKESFPLTVTSAQKNPTAFYLCASHRDRGNQPQHFGDGTRLSIL.

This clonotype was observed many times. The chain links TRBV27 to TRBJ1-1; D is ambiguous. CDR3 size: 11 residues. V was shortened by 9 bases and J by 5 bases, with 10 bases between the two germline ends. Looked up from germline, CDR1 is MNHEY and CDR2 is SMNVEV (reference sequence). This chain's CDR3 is CASFLGTEAFF. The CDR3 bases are TGTGCCAGTTTCCTCGGTACTGAAGCTTTCTTT.

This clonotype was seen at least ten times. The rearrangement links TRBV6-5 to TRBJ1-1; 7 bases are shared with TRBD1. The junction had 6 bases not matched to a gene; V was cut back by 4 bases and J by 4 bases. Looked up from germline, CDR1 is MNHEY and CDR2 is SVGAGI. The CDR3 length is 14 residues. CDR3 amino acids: CASSLVAGGTEAFF. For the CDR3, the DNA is TGTGCCAGCAGTTTGGTCGCAGGGGGCACTGAAGCTTTCTTT.

The CDR3 coding sequence is TGTGCCAGCGAGTGGGGCGGGGAGCTGTTTTTT. This translates into CASEWGGELFF. The rearrangement uses TRBV12-3 or TRBV12-4 and TRBJ2-2; the D is unclear. CDR3 length equals 11 residues. The V gene lost 8 bases and the J gene lost 7 bases, with 8 bases spanning the gap.

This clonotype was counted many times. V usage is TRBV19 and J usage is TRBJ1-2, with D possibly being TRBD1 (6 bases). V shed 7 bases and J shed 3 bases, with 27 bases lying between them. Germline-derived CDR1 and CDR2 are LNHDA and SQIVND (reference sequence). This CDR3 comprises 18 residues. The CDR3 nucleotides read TGTGCCAGTACCAACCCTCCCGGCAGGGGCTACCGGGACTATGGCTACACCTTC. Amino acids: CASTNPPGRGYRDYGYTF.

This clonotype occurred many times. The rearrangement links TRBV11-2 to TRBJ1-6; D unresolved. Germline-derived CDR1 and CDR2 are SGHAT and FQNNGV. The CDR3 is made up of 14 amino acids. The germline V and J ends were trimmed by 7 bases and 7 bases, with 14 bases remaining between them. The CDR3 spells CASTLRLFNSPLHF. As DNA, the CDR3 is TGTGCCAGCACCCTGAGGTTATTCAATTCACCCCTCCACTTT. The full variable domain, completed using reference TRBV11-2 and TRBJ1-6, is EAGVAQSPRYKIIEKRQSVAFWCNPISGHATLYWYQQILGQGPKLLIQFQNNGVVDDSQLPKDRFSAERLKGVDSTLKIQPAKLEDSAVYLCASTLRLFNSPLHFGNGTRLTVT.

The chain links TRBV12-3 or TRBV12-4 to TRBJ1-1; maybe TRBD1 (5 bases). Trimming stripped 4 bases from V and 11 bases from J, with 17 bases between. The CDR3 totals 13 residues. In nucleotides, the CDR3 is TGTGCCAGCAGTTCGTTTAAGGGCGGGGCGGCTTTCTTT. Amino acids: CASSSFKGGAAFF.

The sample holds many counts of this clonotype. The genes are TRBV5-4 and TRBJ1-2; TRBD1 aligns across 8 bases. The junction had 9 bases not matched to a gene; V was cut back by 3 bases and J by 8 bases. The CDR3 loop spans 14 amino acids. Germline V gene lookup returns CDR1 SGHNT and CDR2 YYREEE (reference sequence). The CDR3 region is CASSYTGQGYGYTF. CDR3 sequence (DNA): TGTGCCAGCAGCTACACCGGACAGGGATACGGCTACACCTTC.

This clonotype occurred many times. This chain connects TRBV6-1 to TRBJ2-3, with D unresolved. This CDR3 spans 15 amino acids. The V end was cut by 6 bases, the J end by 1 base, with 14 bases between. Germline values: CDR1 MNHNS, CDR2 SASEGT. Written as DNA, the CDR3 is TGTGCCAGCAGAACCAGGACCCGGGGCACAGATACGCAGTATTTT. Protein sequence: CASRTRTRGTDTQYF.

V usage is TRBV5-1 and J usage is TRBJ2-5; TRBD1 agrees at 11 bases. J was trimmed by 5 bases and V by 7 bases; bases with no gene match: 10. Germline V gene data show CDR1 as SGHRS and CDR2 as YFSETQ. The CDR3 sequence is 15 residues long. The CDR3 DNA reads TGCGCCAGCGGACCCGGGACAGGGGGATTGGAGACCCAGTACTTC. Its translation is CASGPGTGGLETQYF.

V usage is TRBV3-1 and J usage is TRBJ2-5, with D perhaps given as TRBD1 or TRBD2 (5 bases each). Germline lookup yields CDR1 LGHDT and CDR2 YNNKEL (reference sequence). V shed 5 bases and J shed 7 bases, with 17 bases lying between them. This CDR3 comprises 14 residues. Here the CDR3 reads CASSTGTATGTQYF. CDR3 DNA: TGTGCCAGCAGCACCGGGACCGCTACGGGGACCCAGTACTTC.

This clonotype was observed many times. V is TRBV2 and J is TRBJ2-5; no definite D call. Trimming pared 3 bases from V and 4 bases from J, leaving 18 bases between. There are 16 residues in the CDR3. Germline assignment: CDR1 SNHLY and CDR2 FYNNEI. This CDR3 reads CASSDRGPSAPETQYF. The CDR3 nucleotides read TGTGCCAGCAGTGATCGAGGACCCTCCGCGCCAGAGACCCAGTACTTC.

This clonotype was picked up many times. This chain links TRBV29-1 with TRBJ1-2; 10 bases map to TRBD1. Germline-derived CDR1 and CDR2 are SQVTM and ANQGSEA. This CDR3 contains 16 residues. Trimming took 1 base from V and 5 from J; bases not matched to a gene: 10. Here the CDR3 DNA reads TGCAGCGTTGAAGGTTTAAGACAGGGGGCGTGGTATGGCTACACCTTC. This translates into CSVEGLRQGAWYGYTF.

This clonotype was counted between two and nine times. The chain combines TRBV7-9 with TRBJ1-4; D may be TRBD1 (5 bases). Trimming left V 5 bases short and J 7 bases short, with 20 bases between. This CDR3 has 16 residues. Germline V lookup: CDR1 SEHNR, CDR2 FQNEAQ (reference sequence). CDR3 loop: CASSLHGARLIEKLFF. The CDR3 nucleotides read TGTGCCAGCAGCCTCCACGGGGCTCGGTTGATTGAAAAACTGTTTTTT.

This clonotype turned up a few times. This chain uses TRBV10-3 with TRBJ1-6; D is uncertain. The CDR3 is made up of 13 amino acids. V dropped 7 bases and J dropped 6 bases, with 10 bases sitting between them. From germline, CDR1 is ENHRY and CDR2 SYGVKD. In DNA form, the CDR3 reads TGTGCCATCAAATTTGCCCTTAATTCACCCCTCCACTTT. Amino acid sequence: CAIKFALNSPLHF.

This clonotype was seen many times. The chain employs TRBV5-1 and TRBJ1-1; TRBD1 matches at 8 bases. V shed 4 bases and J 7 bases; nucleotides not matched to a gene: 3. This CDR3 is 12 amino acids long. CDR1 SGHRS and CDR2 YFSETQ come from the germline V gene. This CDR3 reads CASSLDRVEAFF. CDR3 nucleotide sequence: TGCGCCAGCAGCCTGGACAGGGTTGAAGCTTTCTTT.

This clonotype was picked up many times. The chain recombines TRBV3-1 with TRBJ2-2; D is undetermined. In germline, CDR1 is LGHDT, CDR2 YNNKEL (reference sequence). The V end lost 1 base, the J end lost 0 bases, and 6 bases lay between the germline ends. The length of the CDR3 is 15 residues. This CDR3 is CASSQVSANTGELFF. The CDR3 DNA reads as TGTGCCAGCAGCCAAGTTTCCGCGAACACCGGGGAGCTGTTTTTT.

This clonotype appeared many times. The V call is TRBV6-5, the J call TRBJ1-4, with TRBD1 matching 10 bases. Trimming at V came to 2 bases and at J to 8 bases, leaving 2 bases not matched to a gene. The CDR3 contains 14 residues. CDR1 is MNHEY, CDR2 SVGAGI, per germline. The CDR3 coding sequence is TGTGCCAGCAGTTACCTGGGACAGGGGGAAAAACTGTTTTTT. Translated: CASSYLGQGEKLFF.

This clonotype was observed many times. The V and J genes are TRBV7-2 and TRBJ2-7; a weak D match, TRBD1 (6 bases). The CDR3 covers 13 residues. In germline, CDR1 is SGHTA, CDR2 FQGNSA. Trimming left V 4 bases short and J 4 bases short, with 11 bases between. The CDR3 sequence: CASSYDGQYEQYF. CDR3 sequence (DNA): TGTGCCAGCAGCTACGACGGACAGTACGAGCAGTACTTC.

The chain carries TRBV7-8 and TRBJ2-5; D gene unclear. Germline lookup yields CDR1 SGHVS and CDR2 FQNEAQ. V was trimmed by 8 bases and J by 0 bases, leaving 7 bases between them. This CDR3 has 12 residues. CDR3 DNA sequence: TGTGCCAGCGGCCCAAACCAAGAGACCCAGTACTTC. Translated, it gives CASGPNQETQYF.

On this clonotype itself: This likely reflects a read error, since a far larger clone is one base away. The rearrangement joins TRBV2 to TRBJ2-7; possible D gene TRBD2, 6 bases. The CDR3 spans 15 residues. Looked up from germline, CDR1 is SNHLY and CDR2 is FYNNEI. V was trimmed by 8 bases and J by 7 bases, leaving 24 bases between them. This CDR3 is CASLGGIGSYNEQYF. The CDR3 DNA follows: TGTGCCAGCCTCGGAGGGATAGGCTCCTACAATGAGCAGTACTTC. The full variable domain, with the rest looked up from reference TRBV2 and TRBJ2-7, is EPEVTQTPSHQVTQMGQEVILRCVPISNHLYFYWYRQILGQKVEFLVSFYNNEISEKSEIFDDQFSVERPDGSNFTLKIRSTKLEDSAMYFCASLGGIGSYNEQYFGPGTRLTVT.